The 11 T cell receptor beta chains below were found in one sample sequenced in a study of shared clonotypes between healthy human individuals. Libraries were prepared by immunoSEQ multiplex PCR; TCRdb keeps only in-frame clonotypes and omits some of them. The sample has a few million clones, about 90% seen once. Sequencing input: naive CD4+ T cells from PBMCs. Subset reported: CD45RA+ positively selected. The receptors were gathered from a man between 18 and 35 years old in good health. Some clones in this sample may be carry-over from other donors' samples.

This chain links TRBV5-1 with TRBJ2-5; 11 nucleotides match TRBD2. This CDR3 has 15 amino acids. J was trimmed by 3 bases and V by 4 bases; bases with no gene match: 5. Germline assignment: CDR1 SGHRS and CDR2 YFSETQ. Written as DNA, the CDR3 is TGCGCCAGCAGCGGGGGACTAGCGGTGGAAGAGACCCAGTACTTC. Translating gives CASSGGLAVEETQYF.

The J gene is TRBJ1-2, the V gene TRBV6-5; 8 bases match TRBD1. The CDR3 consists of 14 residues. V lost 5 bases to trimming and J lost 2 bases; unmatched junction nucleotides: 4. The V gene's germline CDR1 is MNHEY and CDR2 SVGAGI. CDR3 in DNA: TGTGCCAGCAGTAGGACAGGGAAGAACTATGGCTACACCTTC. Protein: CASSRTGKNYGYTF.

J is TRBJ2-7 and V is TRBV10-3; weak D call: TRBD1 (6 bases). This CDR3 is 14 amino acids long. V lost 11 bases, J lost 3 bases, and 20 bases lay in between. Germline assignment: CDR1 ENHRY and CDR2 SYGVKD. CDR3 sequence: CAATEDSNFYEQYF. The DNA of the CDR3 is TGTGCCGCCACCGAGGACAGCAATTTCTACGAGCAGTACTTC.

This clone was seen only a few times. The chain recombines TRBV15 with TRBJ1-1, with a possible D match to TRBD1 (5 bases). Germline assignment: CDR1 LNHNV and CDR2 YYDKDF (reference sequence). The CDR3 length is 12 residues. The V and J ends lost 4 bases and 6 bases respectively, with 9 bases between them. The CDR3 protein is CATSKRGAEAFF. Written as DNA, the CDR3 is TGTGCCACCAGCAAGCGGGGGGCTGAAGCTTTCTTT.

This clone was picked up one time. The chain links TRBV7-2 to TRBJ2-7; 16 nucleotides line up with TRBD2. The junction had 12 bases not matched to a gene; V was cut back by 5 bases and J by 5 bases. CDR1 and CDR2 from the germline V gene are SGHTA and FQGNSA. CDR3 length: 18 residues. CDR3 region: CASSLRGLAGGPGNEQYF. The CDR3 DNA reads as TGTGCCAGCAGCCTTAGGGGACTAGCGGGAGGGCCAGGAAACGAGCAGTACTTC.

The chain uses TRBV5-8 and TRBJ2-3; 11 nucleotides match TRBD2. This CDR3 comprises 15 residues. The trim removed 6 bases at V and 11 bases at J, leaving 14 bases unmatched. In germline, CDR1 is SGHTS, CDR2 YDEGEE. CDR3 loop: CASTLTGTSGGGQYF. CDR3 nucleotides: TGTGCCAGCACCCTAACCGGGACTAGCGGCGGGGGGCAGTATTTT.

The CDR3 DNA reads TGTGCCAGCACCTCAGGGGGCGGAATGAACACTGAAGCTTTCTTT. Translating gives CASTSGGGMNTEAFF. V and J are TRBV5-4 and TRBJ1-1; 8 bases map to TRBD1. The CDR3 covers 15 residues. J lost 0 bases, V lost 6 bases, and 7 bases had no gene match. Per germline, CDR1 SGHNT and CDR2 YYREEE (reference sequence).

The chain joins TRBV5-4 to TRBJ2-3; 13 positions match TRBD2. CDR1 is SGHNT and CDR2 is YYREEE in the germline V gene (reference sequence). The CDR3 length is 16 residues. The trim removed 4 bases at V and 2 bases at J, leaving 4 bases unmatched. CDR3 sequence reads: CASSPGLAGLTDTQYF. The CDR3 nucleotides are TGTGCCAGCAGCCCGGGACTAGCGGGGCTCACAGATACGCAGTATTTT.

This chain connects TRBV2 to TRBJ2-7; TRBD2 matches at 7 bases. After removal of 8 bases from V and 2 bases from J, the junction contained 6 bases not matched to a gene. Per the germline V gene, CDR1 is SNHLY and CDR2 is FYNNEI. The CDR3 has 13 residues. CDR3 coding DNA: TGTGCCAGCGGGGGGGACGGGACCTACGAGCAGTACTTC. It yields the protein CASGGDGTYEQYF.

The genes are TRBV15 and TRBJ1-1; no definite D call. Trimming removed 0 bases at V and 1 base at J, with 9 bases between. Germline V gene lookup returns CDR1 LNHNV and CDR2 YYDKDF (reference sequence). The CDR3 runs 15 residues. CDR3 amino acids: CATSRDRHPNTEAFF. DNA of the CDR3: TGTGCCACCAGCAGAGACAGGCACCCGAACACTGAAGCTTTCTTT.

The chain has TRBV2 and TRBJ1-3; D gene uncertain. Germline values: CDR1 SNHLY, CDR2 FYNNEI. The CDR3 loop spans 16 amino acids. V lost 1 base and J 4 bases, leaving 14 bases between the germline ends. As DNA, the CDR3 is TGTGCCAGCAGTGAAGAGTCTCTCTGGGTCGGAAACACCATATATTTT. It is translated as CASSEESLWVGNTIYF.